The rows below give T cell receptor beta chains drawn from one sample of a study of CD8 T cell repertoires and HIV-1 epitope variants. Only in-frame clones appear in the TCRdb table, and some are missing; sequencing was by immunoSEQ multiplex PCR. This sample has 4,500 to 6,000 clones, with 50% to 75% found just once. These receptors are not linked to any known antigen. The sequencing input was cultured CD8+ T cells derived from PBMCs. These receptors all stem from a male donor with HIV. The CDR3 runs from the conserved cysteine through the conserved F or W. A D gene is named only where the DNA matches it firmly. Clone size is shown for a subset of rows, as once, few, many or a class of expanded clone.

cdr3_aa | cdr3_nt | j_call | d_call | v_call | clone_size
CASSSAGRTGELFF | TGTGCCAGCAGCTCGGCAGGGAGGACCGGGGAGCTGTTTTTT | TRBJ2-2 | . | TRBV7-2 | .
CASSVSGELFF | TGTGCCAGCAGCGTATCCGGGGAGCTGTTTTTT | TRBJ2-2 | . | TRBV9 | few
CASRDPRGRTYGYTF | TGTGCCAGCAGGGACCCCCGGGGCAGGACCTATGGCTACACCTTC | TRBJ1-2 | . | TRBV6-1 | few
CASSDSTVTYEQYF | TGTGCCAGCAGCGACTCGACAGTTACCTACGAGCAGTACTTC | TRBJ2-7 | . | TRBV5-4 | .
CAISESKGSGNTIYF | TGTGCCATCAGTGAGTCGAAAGGATCTGGAAACACCATATATTTT | TRBJ1-3 | . | TRBV10-3 | .
CASSMAGALNQPQHF | TGTGCCAGTAGTATGGCAGGGGCCCTCAATCAGCCCCAGCATTTT | TRBJ1-5 | . | TRBV19 | few
CASSLSPLNEQFF | TGTGCCAGCAGCCTTTCCCCCTTAAATGAGCAGTTCTTC | TRBJ2-1 | . | TRBV28 | .
CASSFLVNTGELFF | TGTGCCAGCAGTTTCCTCGTGAACACCGGGGAGCTGTTTTTT | TRBJ2-2 | . | TRBV28 | .
CASSYSTSVSHNEQFF | TGTGCCAGCAGTTACTCGACAAGCGTTAGCCACAATGAGCAGTTCTTC | TRBJ2-1 | . | TRBV6-5 | .
CASSVDPKPNEQFF | TGTGCCAGCAGCGTAGATCCGAAACCCAATGAGCAGTTCTTC | TRBJ2-1 | . | TRBV9 | .
CASSPGAITYEQYF | TGTGCCAGCAGCCCCGGGGCGATTACCTACGAGCAGTACTTC | TRBJ2-7 | . | TRBV6-5 | few
CASSVGWAGGEGTDTQYF | TGTGCCAGCAGCGTAGGTTGGGCGGGAGGAGAAGGCACAGATACGCAGTATTTT | TRBJ2-3 | TRBD2 | TRBV9 | .
CASIRGGGTEAFF | TGTGCCAGCATCCGAGGGGGGGGCACTGAAGCTTTCTTT | TRBJ1-1 | . | TRBV27 | few
CASSQTYRGRQPQHF | TGCGCCAGCAGCCAAACTTACAGGGGGCGTCAGCCCCAGCATTTT | TRBJ1-5 | TRBD1 | TRBV4-3 | .
CASSLISGELFF | TGTGCCAGCAGCTTGATTTCCGGGGAGCTGTTTTTT | TRBJ2-2 | . | TRBV5-6 | .
CASSRGGEQYF | TGTGCCAGCAGCCGTGGGGGCGAGCAGTACTTC | TRBJ2-7 | . | TRBV4-2 | few
CASQTKGYNEQFF | TGTGCCAGCCAGACCAAGGGCTACAATGAGCAGTTCTTC | TRBJ2-1 | . | TRBV11-3 | .
CASSRVTGGNHEQYF | TGCGCCAGCAGTAGAGTAACAGGGGGCAATCACGAGCAGTACTTC | TRBJ2-7 | TRBD1 | TRBV5-1 | .
CASSRDQEGQPQHF | TGTGCCAGCAGCAGGGACCAGGAGGGTCAGCCCCAGCATTTT | TRBJ1-5 | . | TRBV11-2 | .
CASSFRLLAGGNEQFF | TGTGCCAGCAGCTTTCGCCTATTAGCGGGGGGTAATGAGCAGTTCTTC | TRBJ2-1 | TRBD2 | TRBV7-9 | few
CASSRWTASYNEQFF | TGTGCCAGCAGTAGATGGACAGCTTCCTACAATGAGCAGTTCTTC | TRBJ2-1 | . | TRBV28 | once
CASSSAPGISNQPQHF | TGTGCCAGCAGTTCCGCCCCAGGGATTAGCAATCAGCCCCAGCATTTT | TRBJ1-5 | . | TRBV28 | .
CASSLSGSSSYNEQFF | TGTGCCAGCAGTTTAAGCGGATCGAGCTCCTACAATGAGCAGTTCTTC | TRBJ2-1 | . | TRBV27 | .
CASSSQAGGTYEQYF | TGTGCCAGCAGTTCCCAAGCGGGAGGAACCTACGAGCAGTACTTC | TRBJ2-7 | TRBD2 | TRBV27 | few
CASSGAGGENF | TGTGCCAGCAGTGGCGCGGGAGGGGAGAACTTC | TRBJ2-4 | TRBD2 | TRBV11-2 | .
CASSQDLSSGETQYF | TGCGCCAGCAGCCAAGATCTTTCTAGCGGAGAGACCCAGTACTTC | TRBJ2-5 | TRBD2 | TRBV4-3 | .
CASSWSENMVYEQYF | TGTGCCAGCAGCTGGTCCGAAAATATGGTGTACGAGCAGTACTTC | TRBJ2-7 | . | TRBV5-6 | .
CASSYTQQGSSEQYF | TGTGCCAGCAGTTACACGCAACAGGGAAGTAGCGAGCAGTACTTC | TRBJ2-7 | . | TRBV6-5 | .
CASSLGGGSGQPQHF | TGTGCCAGCAGCTTGGGAGGGGGGAGCGGACAGCCCCAGCATTTT | TRBJ1-5 | . | TRBV5-6 | .
CASPPGTSGADTQYF | TGCGCCAGCCCTCCCGGGACATCGGGGGCAGATACGCAGTATTTT | TRBJ2-3 | . | TRBV23-1 | .
CASSLTGASSYEQYF | TGTGCCAGCAGCCTGACAGGGGCGAGCTCCTACGAGCAGTACTTC | TRBJ2-7 | TRBD1 | TRBV28 | once
CASSLRGRETQYF | TGTGCCAGCAGTTTACGCGGGAGAGAGACCCAGTACTTC | TRBJ2-5 | TRBD2 | TRBV27 | .
CASSVVGNTGSYNEQFF | TGTGCCAGCAGCGTAGTGGGCAATACGGGCTCCTACAATGAGCAGTTCTTC | TRBJ2-1 | . | TRBV9 | .
CASSQGTSGANVLTF | TGCGCCAGCAGCCAAGGTACATCCGGGGCCAACGTCCTGACTTTC | TRBJ2-6 | . | TRBV4-3 | .
CASSSSFYDSYEQYF | TGCGCCAGCAGCTCCTCCTTCTACGACTCCTACGAGCAGTACTTC | TRBJ2-7 | . | TRBV5-1 | few